The TCR beta chain under discussion was sequenced for a study of blood T cell repertoires in COVID-19. Assay used: immunoSEQ multiplex PCR; TCRdb lists only in-frame clones, some missing. The profile shows 140,000 to 150,000 clones, about nine tenths of them singletons. The TCR comes from a man between 60 and 70 years old who had recovered from COVID-19. The material sequenced was PBMCs or T cells enriched from blood (not recorded which).

The CDR3 here is CASSITGNTEAFF. The CDR3 DNA is TGTGCCAGCAGTATAACAGGGAACACTGAAGCTTTCTTT. The chain joins TRBV27 to TRBJ1-1; TRBD1 might be the D (5 bases). This CDR3 region has 13 residues. Germline CDR1 MNHEY, CDR2 SMNVEV (reference sequence). Trimming took 5 bases from V and 1 from J, leaving 8 bases between them.